These 30 T cell receptor beta chains were all obtained from the same sample, sequenced in a study of blood T cell repertoires in COVID-19. Generated by immunoSEQ multiplex PCR, the TCRdb table keeps only in-frame clones and is missing some. This table holds 250,000 to 350,000 clones, about 88% found once. The specimen was peripheral blood. Every receptor here comes from a woman in her twenties or thirties with COVID-19, enrolled during active disease.

The table lists this clone with a count of one. The chain joins TRBV7-9 to TRBJ1-2; 8 bases line up with TRBD1. The CDR3 is 16 amino acids. The germline V gene has CDR1 SEHNR and CDR2 FQNEAQ (reference sequence). The V segment lost 3 bases and the J segment 1 base; nucleotides outside the gene matches: 7. The CDR3 bases are TGTGCCAGCAGCTTCCTGACAGGGGCGCGTAACTATGGCTACACCTTC. Translated: CASSFLTGARNYGYTF.

The genes are TRBV30 and TRBJ2-7; D gene uncertain. The CDR3 consists of 13 residues. V lost 0 bases and J 2 bases, leaving 8 bases between the germline ends. Germline CDR1 is GTSNPN and CDR2 is SVGIG (reference sequence). Here the CDR3 reads CAWSVSVTYEQYF. In DNA, the CDR3 is TGTGCCTGGAGTGTTAGTGTTACCTACGAGCAGTACTTC.

The chain combines TRBV28 with TRBJ1-1; no firm D call. This CDR3 has 13 amino acids. CDR1 is MDHEN, CDR2 SYDVKM, per germline. Trimming removed 7 bases at V and 0 bases at J, with 9 bases between. This chain's CDR3 is CASKSGVNTEAFF. CDR3 sequence (DNA): TGTGCCAGCAAGAGCGGCGTGAACACTGAAGCTTTCTTT.

The chain employs TRBV6-1 and TRBJ2-1; D might be TRBD2 (5 bases). The CDR3 totals 15 residues. CDR1 is MNHNS and CDR2 is SASEGT in the germline V gene. V lost 2 bases, J lost 8 bases, and 16 bases lay in between. CDR3 protein: CASSEMARRVDEQFF. In DNA, the CDR3 is TGTGCCAGCAGTGAAATGGCTAGGCGGGTGGATGAGCAGTTCTTC.

The CDR3 nucleotides read TGTGCCAGTACAGGGGACATGAACACTGAAGCTTTCTTT. It specifies CASTGDMNTEAFF. The chain carries TRBV18 and TRBJ1-1, with 7 bases lining up with TRBD1. The CDR3 covers 13 residues. The junction had 4 bases not matched to a gene; V was cut back by 9 bases and J by 0 bases. The germline V gene has CDR1 KGHSH and CDR2 LQKENI.

The rearrangement uses TRBV11-2 and TRBJ2-1; the match to TRBD2 covers 12 bases. The germline CDR1 and CDR2 sequences are SGHAT and FQNNGV. The CDR3 has 17 residues. V was clipped by 5 bases and J by 7 bases; unmatched bases: 12. The chain's CDR3 is CASSKTPTSGRGNEQFF. CDR3 coding DNA: TGTGCCAGCAGCAAAACCCCGACTAGCGGGAGAGGAAATGAGCAGTTCTTC.

V usage is TRBV30 and J usage is TRBJ2-7, with TRBD1 matching over 8 bases. CDR3 length: 14 residues. J gave up 6 bases and V 7 bases, and 14 bases lay outside the gene matches. Germline assignment: CDR1 GTSNPN and CDR2 SVGIG (reference sequence). CDR3 loop: CALKSGTGISEQYF. As DNA, the CDR3 is TGTGCCTTAAAATCCGGGACAGGCATCTCCGAGCAGTACTTC.

In this sample, this clone turned up a few times. The chain employs TRBV6-6 and TRBJ1-2, with a tentative D call TRBD1 (5 bases). This CDR3 comprises 13 residues. CDR1 is MNHNY and CDR2 is SVGAGI in the germline V gene (reference sequence). Trimming took off 6 bases at V and 7 bases at J, with 15 bases between the two ends. CDR3 coding DNA: TGTGCCAGCAGCCTCGGCCAGGGCCGTGGCTACACCTTC. This encodes CASSLGQGRGYTF.

The CDR3 is CASSLQGRAYEQYF. As DNA, the CDR3 is TGTGCCAGCAGCTTACAGGGTCGGGCCTACGAGCAGTACTTC. The chain is built from TRBV5-4 and TRBJ2-7; D might be TRBD1 (6 bases). V lost 2 bases and J lost 2, with 11 bases in between. Germline lookup yields CDR1 SGHNT and CDR2 YYREEE (reference sequence). This CDR3 region has 14 residues.

The chain links TRBV3-1 (or the pseudogene TRBV3-2) to TRBJ2-7; a possible D gene is TRBD2 (7 bases). CDR3 length: 17 amino acids. In germline, CDR1 is LGHDT, CDR2 YNNKEL (reference sequence). Deletions cut 0 bases from V and 3 bases from J, with 18 bases between. The chain's CDR3 is CASSQDKGGNRRYEQYF. The CDR3 DNA reads TGTGCCAGCAGCCAAGATAAGGGGGGGAACAGACGCTACGAGCAGTACTTC.

J is TRBJ2-7 and V is TRBV2, with D possibly matching TRBD2 (5 bases). CDR3 size: 15 residues. The V gene's germline CDR1 is SNHLY and CDR2 FYNNEI. Trimming pared 3 bases from V and 3 bases from J, leaving 15 bases between. In DNA form, the CDR3 reads TGTGCCAGCAGTGATTCCGGGGAAAACTACTACGAGCAGTACTTC. Amino acid sequence: CASSDSGENYYEQYF.

The chain has TRBV27 and TRBJ2-2; D may be TRBD1 (5 bases). CDR1 and CDR2 (germline): MNHEY, SMNVEV (reference sequence). The CDR3 has 16 residues. Trimming removed 6 bases at V and 0 bases at J, with 14 bases between. CDR3 in DNA: TGTGCCAGCAGACCACCTGGGGCAGCGAACACCGGGGAGCTGTTTTTT. The encoded protein is CASRPPGAANTGELFF.

This clone was seen only once. This rearrangement joins TRBV10-2 to TRBJ2-3; 11 bases fit TRBD1. The junction had 8 bases not matched to a gene; V was cut back by 11 bases and J by 4 bases. The CDR3 extends over 14 amino acids. Germline V CDR1 and CDR2: WSHSY, SAAADI. The CDR3 DNA sequence: TGCGCCGGCACCGGGACAGGGGGTCCAGATACGCAGTATTTT. Encoded protein: CAGTGTGGPDTQYF.

V and J are TRBV28 and TRBJ2-3, with 8 nucleotides matching TRBD2. Unmatched junction bases numbered 4, after V lost 5 bases and J lost 6 bases. The CDR3 runs to 13 residues. Germline-derived CDR1 and CDR2 are MDHEN and SYDVKM. CDR3 DNA: TGTGCCAGCAGTCCGGGGGGGCGGGATACGCAGTATTTT. It specifies CASSPGGRDTQYF.

V gene TRBV28 combines with J gene TRBJ2-2, with 7 bases that match TRBD2. V shed 8 bases, J shed 1 base, and the junction held 1 base outside the gene matches. CDR3 size: 13 residues. Germline V gene sequence: CDR1 MDHEN, CDR2 SYDVKM. CDR3 DNA: TGTGCCAGCGCTAGCGGGAACACCGGGGAGCTGTTTTTT. Its protein product is CASASGNTGELFF. Combining the CDR3 with reference TRBV28 and TRBJ2-2 gives the whole variable domain DVKVTQSSRYLVKRTGEKVFLECVQDMDHENMFWYRQDPGLGLRLIYFSYDVKMKEKGDIPEGYSVSREKKERFSLILESASTNQTSMYLCASASGNTGELFFGEGSRLTVL.

The chain uses TRBV11-2 and TRBJ1-2; D is ambiguous. This CDR3 is 13 amino acids long. Germline CDR1 reads SGHAT; CDR2 reads FQNNGV. V was trimmed by 3 bases and J by 4 bases, leaving 9 bases between them. The DNA of the CDR3 is TGTGCCAGCAGCTTGGTGATTAGCTATGGCTACACCTTC. Its protein is CASSLVISYGYTF. The entire variable domain, with the rest obtained from reference TRBV11-2 and TRBJ1-2, is as follows: EAGVAQSPRYKIIEKRQSVAFWCNPISGHATLYWYQQILGQGPKLLIQFQNNGVVDDSQLPKDRFSAERLKGVDSTLKIQPAKLEDSAVYLCASSLVISYGYTFGSGTRLTVV.

The chain couples TRBV30 to TRBJ2-7, with 9 bases fitting TRBD1. CDR1 and CDR2 (germline): GTSNPN, SVGIG (reference sequence). This CDR3 spans 12 amino acids. The ends lost 4 bases at V and 6 bases at J; junction bases unmatched: 4. This CDR3 is CAWKGQGREQYF. Here the CDR3 DNA reads TGTGCCTGGAAGGGACAGGGACGCGAGCAGTACTTC.

The chain combines TRBV5-1 with TRBJ2-7; tentative D call: TRBD1 (6 bases). CDR3 length equals 13 residues. Germline V gene data show CDR1 as SGHRS and CDR2 as YFSETQ. Trimming pared 4 bases from V and 5 bases from J, leaving 13 bases between. The CDR3 loop is CASSIGTTHEQYF. CDR3 nucleotides: TGCGCCAGCAGCATAGGGACAACTCACGAGCAGTACTTC.

The genes are TRBV29-1 and TRBJ2-5; a possible D gene is TRBD1 (6 bases). V lost 8 bases to trimming and J lost 4 bases, with 17 bases between them. There are 13 residues in the CDR3. CDR1 is SQVTM and CDR2 is ANQGSEA in the germline V gene. The CDR3 sequence is CSFFHRTVETQYF. The CDR3 nucleotides read TGCAGCTTCTTCCATCGGACAGTAGAGACCCAGTACTTC.

With respect to this clone: The junction does not match germline at one end; this may be a read error. The chain uses TRBV13 and TRBJ1-4; maybe TRBD1 (5 bases). This CDR3 is built from 12 residues. Looked up from germline, CDR1 is PRHDT and CDR2 is FYEKMQ (reference sequence). The DNA for the CDR3 is TGTGCCAGCGGCTTTGGGCGGGGGGAACTGTTTTTT. Encoded protein: CASGFGRGELFF. Full variable domain (rest looked up from reference TRBV13 and TRBJ1-4): AAGVIQSPRHLIKEKRETATLKCYPIPRHDTVYWYQQGPGQDPQFLISFYEKMQSDKGSIPDRFSAQQFSDYHSELNMSSLELGDSALYFCASGFGRGELFFGSGTQLSVL.

The V call is TRBV7-8, the J call TRBJ2-5; 12 bases agree with TRBD1. The length of the CDR3 is 15 residues. Trimming cost V 5 bases and J 5 bases; bases outside gene matches: 6. The germline V gene has CDR1 SGHVS and CDR2 FQNEAQ. The CDR3 DNA reads TGTGCCAGCAGCACTCCGGGACAGGGGGCCGAGACCCAGTACTTC. Its protein product is CASSTPGQGAETQYF.

The rearrangement joins TRBV6-4 to TRBJ2-1, with 8 bases matching TRBD1. The CDR3 extends over 16 amino acids. Per germline, CDR1 MRHNA and CDR2 SNTAGT. V trimming: 2 bases; J trimming: 4 bases; junction bases outside the gene matches: 7. CDR3 bases: TGTGCCAGCAGTGACCACCAGGGGGCTGGGTACAATGAGCAGTTCTTC. Its protein is CASSDHQGAGYNEQFF.

In this sample, this clone turned up a few times. The V and J genes are TRBV9 and TRBJ2-7, with a tentative D call TRBD2 (6 bases). Germline V gives CDR1 SGDLS, CDR2 YYNGEE. V was shortened by 0 bases and J by 6 bases, with 10 bases between the two germline ends. The CDR3 totals 13 residues. CDR3 in DNA: TGTGCCAGCAGCGTAGGCGGAGGGACCGAGCAGTACTTC. This codes for CASSVGGGTEQYF.

A word on this clone: The sample holds other DNA sequences that translate to the same CDR3. The rearrangement uses TRBV11-2 and TRBJ2-7, with D uncertain. The germline CDR1 and CDR2 sequences are SGHAT and FQNNGV. Trimming cost V 4 bases and J 2 bases, with 3 bases left between them. The CDR3 extends over 11 amino acids. This CDR3 reads CASSSTYEQYF. In DNA form, the CDR3 reads TGTGCCAGCAGCTCCACCTACGAGCAGTACTTC. The full variable domain, rest sourced from reference TRBV11-2 and TRBJ2-7, is EAGVAQSPRYKIIEKRQSVAFWCNPISGHATLYWYQQILGQGPKLLIQFQNNGVVDDSQLPKDRFSAERLKGVDSTLKIQPAKLEDSAVYLCASSSTYEQYFGPGTRLTVT.

The chain carries TRBV28 and TRBJ1-1; the D gene is possibly TRBD1 (6 bases). V gave up 1 base and J gave up 3 bases, with 12 bases separating them. The length of the CDR3 is 15 residues. Germline CDR1 and CDR2: MDHEN and SYDVKM. CDR3 sequence: CASSLSPGVDTEAFF. CDR3 DNA: TGTGCCAGCAGTTTATCCCCAGGGGTCGACACTGAAGCTTTCTTT. Variable domain in full (rest from reference TRBV28 and TRBJ1-1): DVKVTQSSRYLVKRTGEKVFLECVQDMDHENMFWYRQDPGLGLRLIYFSYDVKMKEKGDIPEGYSVSREKKERFSLILESASTNQTSMYLCASSLSPGVDTEAFFGQGTRLTVV.

The CDR3, as DNA: TGTGCCAGCAGCGTTATTGGAGGTTCAGGAAAACTGTTTTTT. The encoded protein is CASSVIGGSGKLFF. The rearrangement links TRBV7-2 to TRBJ1-4; D remains unclear. The germline V and J ends were trimmed by 5 bases and 10 bases, with 17 bases remaining between them. The germline gives CDR1 SGHTA, CDR2 FQGNSA. The CDR3 extends over 14 amino acids.

The chain combines TRBV30 with TRBJ1-2; D gene unclear. Germline-derived CDR1 and CDR2 are GTSNPN and SVGIG (reference sequence). This CDR3 spans 13 amino acids. V gave up 3 bases and J gave up 5 bases, with 13 bases separating them. The CDR3 sequence is CAWRAGNSYGYTF. CDR3 DNA sequence: TGTGCCTGGAGGGCCGGGAACAGTTATGGCTACACCTTC.

The chain links TRBV11-2 to TRBJ2-1; TRBD2 agrees at 9 bases. Per the germline V gene, CDR1 is SGHAT and CDR2 is FQNNGV. There are 16 residues in the CDR3. V trimming: 1 base; J trimming: 2 bases; junction bases outside the gene matches: 3. The CDR3 DNA reads as TGTGCCAGCAGCTTAGTGGCGGGAGGGCCCTACAATGAGCAGTTCTTC. Residues: CASSLVAGGPYNEQFF.

The CDR3: CASLGQRPEAFF. The CDR3 DNA is TGTGCCAGCCTGGGACAGCGGCCTGAAGCTTTCTTT. The chain uses TRBV2 and TRBJ1-1; 7 bases are a match to TRBD1. Germline CDR1 and CDR2: SNHLY and FYNNEI. This CDR3 spans 12 amino acids. Trimming at V came to 8 bases and at J to 6 bases, leaving 6 bases not matched to a gene.

CDR3 DNA sequence: TGTGCCAGCAGGAGGGACACGACAGACTACGAGCAGTACTTC. This sequence encodes CASRRDTTDYEQYF. This rearrangement joins TRBV2 to TRBJ2-7, with TRBD1 as a possible D gene (6 bases). Between the trimmed V and J ends, which lost 6 bases and 3 bases, there was a span of 15 bases. The CDR3 is 14 residues long. Germline V lookup: CDR1 SNHLY, CDR2 FYNNEI.